This is a list of T cell receptor beta chains from one sample in a study of cytomegalovirus exposure and HLA in healthy donors. Sequenced by immunoSEQ multiplex PCR; TCRdb stores in-frame clones only, minus some. The sample data list 30,000 to 45,000 clones. Sequences were obtained from PBMCs. The receptors derive from a middle-aged man in good health and CMV-seropositive. Both conserved end residues are part of each CDR3. The D gene is left open where the match is weak.

v_call,j_call,d_call,cdr3_aa,cdr3_nt
TRBV4-2,TRBJ1-2,-,CASSQGAGGVNYGYTF,TGTGCCAGCAGCCAGGGCGCGGGGGGGGTTAACTATGGCTACACCTTC
TRBV15,TRBJ2-7,TRBD2,CATSRVPTSGSNEQYF,TGTGCCACCAGCAGAGTCCCGACTAGCGGGAGCAACGAGCAGTACTTC
TRBV19,TRBJ1-3,-,CASSDSSGNTIYF,TGTGCCAGTAGTGACAGCTCTGGAAACACCATATATTTT
TRBV27,TRBJ2-1,-,CASSLGGSRSSYNEQFF,TGTGCCAGCAGTTTAGGGGGGAGCCGCAGCTCCTACAATGAGCAGTTCTTC
TRBV6-1,TRBJ2-1,TRBD2,CASSELERGWGNEQFF,TGTGCCAGCAGTGAACTCGAGCGGGGTTGGGGGAATGAGCAGTTCTTC
TRBV2,TRBJ1-5,-,CASEVESNQPQHF,TGTGCCAGCGAGGTAGAGAGCAATCAGCCCCAGCATTTT
TRBV27,TRBJ1-5,-,CASGAGGNNQPQHF,TGTGCCAGCGGTGCCGGGGGGAACAATCAGCCCCAGCATTTT
TRBV4-1,TRBJ2-1,-,CASTDSTLADYNEQFF,TGCGCCAGCACCGACTCAACCTTAGCGGACTACAATGAGCAGTTCTTC
TRBV7-8,TRBJ2-3,TRBD2,CASSSRGPGLAGRDTQYF,TGTGCCAGCAGCTCAAGAGGCCCGGGACTAGCGGGACGAGATACGCAGTATTTT
TRBV6-5,TRBJ1-5,TRBD1,CASRGTGVRQPQHF,TGTGCCAGCAGGGGGACAGGGGTTCGACAGCCCCAGCATTTT
TRBV5-6,TRBJ2-7,-,CASSLSGYEQYF,TGTGCCAGCAGCTTGTCGGGGTACGAGCAGTACTTC
TRBV10-3,TRBJ2-7,-,CAIRGPGTSTYEQYF,TGTGCCATCAGGGGACCCGGGACTTCTACCTACGAGCAGTACTTC
TRBV10-2,TRBJ2-7,TRBD2,CASSYPDRTSGSYEQYF,TGCGCCAGCAGTTACCCCGACCGGACTAGCGGTTCCTACGAGCAGTACTTC
TRBV27,TRBJ2-7,TRBD2,CASSFVHSGRSYEQYF,TGTGCCAGCAGTTTCGTCCATAGCGGGCGCTCCTACGAGCAGTACTTC
TRBV5-4,TRBJ2-7,-,CASSLNPGVGEQYF,TGTGCCAGCAGCTTGAATCCAGGGGTGGGCGAGCAGTACTTC
TRBV2,TRBJ1-2,-,CASRGGVNYGYTF,TGTGCCAGCAGGGGGGGTGTGAACTATGGCTACACCTTC
TRBV5-3,TRBJ2-7,-,CARSLGRQENYEQYF,TGTGCCAGAAGCTTGGGGCGACAGGAAAACTACGAGCAGTACTTC
TRBV10-1,TRBJ2-1,-,CASSEDPRGEQFF,TGCGCCAGCAGTGAGGACCCCCGGGGTGAGCAGTTCTTC
TRBV11-2,TRBJ2-1,TRBD2,CASNPQAGTYNEQFF,TGTGCCAGCAACCCTCAAGCGGGAACCTACAATGAGCAGTTCTTC
TRBV29-1,TRBJ1-2,-,CSWWRADDYGYTF,TGCAGCTGGTGGCGGGCGGATGACTATGGCTACACCTTC
TRBV28,TRBJ2-4,-,CASSLFPEGTKGIQYF,TGTGCCAGCAGTTTATTCCCCGAGGGCACGAAAGGCATTCAGTACTTC
TRBV2,TRBJ2-3,-,CASRLRGLVGTDTQYF,TGTGCCAGCAGGCTTAGAGGGCTAGTGGGGACAGATACGCAGTATTTT
TRBV5-1,TRBJ1-1,TRBD1,CASSLGGQGARTEAFF,TGCGCCAGCAGCTTGGGGGGACAGGGGGCAAGAACTGAAGCTTTCTTT
TRBV28,TRBJ1-2,-,CASSLWGGLTF,TGTGCCAGCAGTTTATGGGGGGGTCTTACCTTC
TRBV19,TRBJ1-1,-,CASTIPIRDSSPFF,TGTGCCAGTACTATCCCCATCCGGGACTCAAGCCCTTTCTTT
TRBV30,TRBJ2-2,TRBD2,CAWLAGVTGELFF,TGTGCCTGGCTAGCGGGAGTCACCGGGGAGCTGTTTTTT
TRBV7-9,TRBJ1-4,-,CASSAGQSTNEKLFF,TGTGCCAGCAGCGCCGGACAGTCAACTAATGAAAAACTGTTTTTT
TRBV6-4,TRBJ2-3,-,CASSELAVRTDTQYF,TGTGCCAGCAGTGAATTAGCGGTGAGGACAGATACGCAGTATTTT
TRBV5-1,TRBJ2-3,TRBD2,CASSLGLATDTQYF,TGCGCCAGCAGCTTGGGACTAGCTACAGATACGCAGTATTTT
TRBV6-5,TRBJ1-2,-,CASSRSGGGYGYTF,TGTGCCAGCAGTCGGTCGGGGGGCGGCTATGGCTACACCTTC
TRBV7-9,TRBJ1-1,-,CASSLEGRGTEAFF,TGTGCCAGCAGCTTAGAGGGTCGGGGCACTGAAGCTTTCTTT
TRBV21-1,TRBJ1-2,-,CASSKGGQGYGYTF,TGTGCCAGCAGCAAAGGGGGACAGGGGTATGGCTACACCTTC
TRBV30,TRBJ2-3,-,CAWMGLTDTQYF,TGTGCCTGGATGGGGCTCACAGATACGCAGTATTTT
TRBV6-5,TRBJ1-5,-,CASSPRRSSNQPQHF,TGTGCCAGCAGCCCCCGAAGGAGTAGCAATCAGCCCCAGCATTTT
TRBV5-4,TRBJ2-2,-,CASSPTRDTGELFF,TGTGCCAGCAGCCCCACTAGGGACACCGGGGAGCTGTTTTTT
TRBV19,TRBJ1-2,-,CASSIGQNGYTF,TGTGCCAGTAGTATCGGACAGAATGGCTACACCTTC
TRBV29-1,TRBJ2-4,-,CSAIRRPEGNIQYF,TGCAGCGCGATCAGGAGGCCCGAAGGAAACATTCAGTACTTC
TRBV7-9,TRBJ2-1,-,CASIPWQTYNEQFF,TGTGCCAGCATCCCTTGGCAGACATACAATGAGCAGTTCTTC
TRBV7-2,TRBJ2-5,TRBD1,CASSARTGPETQYF,TGTGCCAGCAGCGCCAGGACAGGACCAGAGACCCAGTACTTC
TRBV13,TRBJ2-5,-,CASSSRRPGVAQYF,TGTGCCAGCAGCTCCCGGCGGCCCGGGGTAGCCCAGTACTTC
TRBV6-6,TRBJ1-2,TRBD1,CASVDRGSVGYTF,TGTGCCAGTGTCGACAGGGGCTCGGTTGGCTACACCTTC
TRBV2,TRBJ2-3,TRBD1,CASRGQGTDTQYF,TGTGCCAGCAGAGGACAGGGGACAGATACGCAGTATTTT
TRBV7-9,TRBJ2-4,TRBD2,CASSKASGRGKNIQYF,TGTGCCAGCAGCAAGGCTAGCGGGAGGGGCAAAAACATTCAGTACTTC
TRBV6-6,TRBJ1-3,TRBD1,CASRDRGSGNTIYF,TGTGCCAGCAGAGACAGGGGCTCTGGAAACACCATATATTTT
TRBV20-1,TRBJ2-5,-,CSSPEGETQYF,TGCAGTTCTCCGGAGGGAGAGACCCAGTACTTC
TRBV7-9,TRBJ1-1,TRBD1,CASSGGQGSLYGKAFF,TGTGCCAGCAGCGGAGGACAGGGGTCGCTTTACGGTAAAGCTTTCTTT
TRBV5-5,TRBJ2-1,-,CASSLLADNEQFF,TGTGCCAGCAGCTTGTTGGCTGACAATGAGCAGTTCTTC
TRBV5-6,TRBJ1-2,TRBD1,CASSLVQGAYGYTF,TGTGCCAGCAGCTTGGTTCAGGGGGCCTATGGCTACACCTTC
TRBV11-3,TRBJ2-1,TRBD1,CASSPRGRSVYNEQFF,TGTGCCAGCAGCCCGAGGGGGCGCTCGGTATACAATGAGCAGTTCTTC
TRBV13,TRBJ2-5,-,CASSLTHSQETQYF,TGTGCCAGCAGCTTAACCCACAGCCAAGAGACCCAGTACTTC
TRBV18,TRBJ2-7,-,CASSPITTYEQYF,TGTGCCAGCTCACCAATAACTACCTACGAGCAGTACTTC
TRBV19,TRBJ1-2,-,CASTARTGSSNYGYTF,TGTGCCAGTACCGCGCGAACGGGGAGCTCTAACTATGGCTACACCTTC
TRBV10-3,TRBJ2-3,TRBD2,CATQAAVAGWGDTQYF,TGTGCCACCCAAGCCGCGGTAGCGGGATGGGGAGATACGCAGTATTTT
TRBV11-2,TRBJ2-3,-,CASSFTPLADTQYF,TGTGCCAGCAGCTTTACCCCCCTAGCAGATACGCAGTATTTT
TRBV2,TRBJ2-7,TRBD1,CASRDRTSSYEQYF,TGTGCCAGCAGGGACAGGACCAGCTCCTACGAGCAGTACTTC
TRBV9,TRBJ2-7,TRBD1,CASSVDPTGDNEQYF,TGTGCCAGCAGCGTAGACCCTACAGGGGATAACGAGCAGTACTTC
TRBV5-1,TRBJ2-2,-,CASNEAGKSFTGELFF,TGCGCCAGCAATGAGGCCGGGAAGAGCTTCACCGGGGAGCTGTTTTTT